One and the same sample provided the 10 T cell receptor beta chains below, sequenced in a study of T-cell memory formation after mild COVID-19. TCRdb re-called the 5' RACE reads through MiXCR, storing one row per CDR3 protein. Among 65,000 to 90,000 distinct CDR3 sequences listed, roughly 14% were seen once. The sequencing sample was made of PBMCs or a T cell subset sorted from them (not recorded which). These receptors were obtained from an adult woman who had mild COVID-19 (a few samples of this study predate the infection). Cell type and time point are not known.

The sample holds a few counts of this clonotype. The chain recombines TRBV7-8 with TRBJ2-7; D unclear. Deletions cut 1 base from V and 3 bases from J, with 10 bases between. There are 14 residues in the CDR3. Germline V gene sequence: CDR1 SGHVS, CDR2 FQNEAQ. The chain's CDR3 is CASSLVPENYEQYF. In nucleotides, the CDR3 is TGTGCCAGCAGCTTAGTCCCAGAGAACTACGAGCAGTACTTC.

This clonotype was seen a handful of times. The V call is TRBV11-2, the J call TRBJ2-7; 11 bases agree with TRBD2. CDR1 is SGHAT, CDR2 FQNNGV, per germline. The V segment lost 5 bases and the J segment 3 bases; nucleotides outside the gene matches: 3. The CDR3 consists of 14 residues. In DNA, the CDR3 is TGTGCCAGCAGCACACTAGCGGGAGACTACGAGCAGTACTTC. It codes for CASSTLAGDYEQYF.

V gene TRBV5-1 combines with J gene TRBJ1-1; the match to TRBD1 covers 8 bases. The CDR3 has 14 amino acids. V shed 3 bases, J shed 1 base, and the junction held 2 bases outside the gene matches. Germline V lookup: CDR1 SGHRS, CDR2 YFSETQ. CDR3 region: CASSSGQGNTEAFF. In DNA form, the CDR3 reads TGCGCCAGCAGCTCCGGACAGGGGAACACTGAAGCTTTCTTT.

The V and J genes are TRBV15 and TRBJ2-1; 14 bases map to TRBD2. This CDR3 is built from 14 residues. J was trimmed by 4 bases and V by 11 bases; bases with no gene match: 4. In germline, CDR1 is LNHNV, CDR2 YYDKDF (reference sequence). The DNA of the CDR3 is TGTGCCGCCGGGACTAGCGGGAGTTACAATGAGCAGTTCTTC. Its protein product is CAAGTSGSYNEQFF.

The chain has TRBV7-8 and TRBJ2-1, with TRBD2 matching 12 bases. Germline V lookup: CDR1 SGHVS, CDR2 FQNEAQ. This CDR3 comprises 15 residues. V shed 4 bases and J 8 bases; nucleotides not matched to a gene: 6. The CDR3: CASSSLTSGSYEQFF. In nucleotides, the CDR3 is TGTGCCAGCAGCTCCCTGACTAGCGGGAGCTATGAGCAGTTCTTC.

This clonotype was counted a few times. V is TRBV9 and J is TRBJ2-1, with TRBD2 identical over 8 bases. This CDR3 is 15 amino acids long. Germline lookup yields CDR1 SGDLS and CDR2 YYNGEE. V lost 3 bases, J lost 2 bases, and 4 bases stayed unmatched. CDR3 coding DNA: TGTGCCAGCAGCGAGAGCGGGGGAACCTACAATGAGCAGTTCTTC. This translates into CASSESGGTYNEQFF.

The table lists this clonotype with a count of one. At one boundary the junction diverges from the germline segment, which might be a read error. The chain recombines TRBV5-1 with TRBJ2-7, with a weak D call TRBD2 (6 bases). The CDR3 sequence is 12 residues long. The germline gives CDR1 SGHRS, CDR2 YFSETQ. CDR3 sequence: CARSLEGYEQYF. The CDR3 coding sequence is TGCGCCAGAAGCTTGGAGGGATACGAGCAGTACTTC.

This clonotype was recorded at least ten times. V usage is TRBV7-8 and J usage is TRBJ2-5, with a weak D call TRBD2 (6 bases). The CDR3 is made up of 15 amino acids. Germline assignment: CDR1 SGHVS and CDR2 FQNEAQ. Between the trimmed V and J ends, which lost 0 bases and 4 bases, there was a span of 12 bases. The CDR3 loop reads CASSLAPWRGETQYF. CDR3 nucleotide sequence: TGTGCCAGCAGCTTAGCTCCCTGGAGGGGAGAGACCCAGTACTTC. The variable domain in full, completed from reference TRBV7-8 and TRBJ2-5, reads GAGVSQSPRYKVAKRGQDVALRCDPISGHVSLFWYQQALGQGPEFLTYFQNEAQLDKSGLPSDRFFAERPEGSVSTLKIQRTQQEDSAVYLCASSLAPWRGETQYFGPGTRLLVL.

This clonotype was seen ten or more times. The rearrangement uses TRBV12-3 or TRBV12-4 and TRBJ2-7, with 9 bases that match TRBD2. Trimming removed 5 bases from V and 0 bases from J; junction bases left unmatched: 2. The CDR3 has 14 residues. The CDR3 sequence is CASSISGSSYEQYF. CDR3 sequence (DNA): TGTGCCAGCAGTATTAGCGGGAGCTCCTACGAGCAGTACTTC.

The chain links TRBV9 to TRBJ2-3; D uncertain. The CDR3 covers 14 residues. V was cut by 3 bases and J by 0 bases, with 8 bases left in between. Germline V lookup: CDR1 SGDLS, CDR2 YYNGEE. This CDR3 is CASSESSSTDTQYF. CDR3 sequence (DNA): TGTGCCAGCAGCGAGTCCTCTAGCACAGATACGCAGTATTTT.